This T cell receptor (beta chain) comes out of a study of OX40 agonist ivuxolimab in advanced cancers. TCRdb's copy holds only in-frame clones and misses some; the assay was immunoSEQ multiplex PCR. The sample contains some 50,000 clones, more than 75% of which appear only once. V gave up 2 bases and J gave up 4 bases; unmatched junction bases: 2. CDR3 length: 15 residues. Looked up from germline, CDR1 is MDHEN and CDR2 is SYDVKM. This clone was recorded once. The chain has TRBV28 and TRBJ2-7; TRBD2 aligns across 13 bases. Sequences were derived from CD4+ or CD8+ T cells sorted from blood, sampled in a trial of the OX40 agonist ivuxolimab. The source is an adult with an advanced solid tumor such as melanoma, head and neck, liver or kidney cancer. CDR3 DNA: TGTGCCAGCAGTTTAACTAGCGGGAGGGCATACGAGCAGTACTTC. It codes for CASSLTSGRAYEQYF. Variable domain in full (rest from reference TRBV28 and TRBJ2-7): DVKVTQSSRYLVKRTGEKVFLECVQDMDHENMFWYRQDPGLGLRLIYFSYDVKMKEKGDIPEGYSVSREKKERFSLILESASTNQTSMYLCASSLTSGRAYEQYFGPGTRLTVT.